This TCR beta chain was found in a study of CD8+ T cells in alopecia areata. Overall study results and limits: Scalp sample sequencing also detects resident alphabeta T cells of normal skin. It was lesional scalp, especially alopecia totalis/universalis, that showed higher clonality than normal scalp.

A note on this clone: Its antigen is unidentified.

As part of sample collection, lesional scalp punch biopsies and peripheral blood were taken from alopecia areata patients. RNA, once extracted, was reverse transcribed into cDNA for use as the sequencing template. Sequencing was performed with immunoSEQ multiplex PCR; in TCRdb, only in-frame clones are kept and a portion is missing. The sample records 10,000 to 15,000 clones, about 53% being singletons. This clonotype was obtained from a human donor with alopecia areata. The sequenced material came from skin.

The chain's CDR3 is CASSLAPGGTGELFF. CDR3 DNA: TGTGCCAGCAGCTTGGCCCCAGGGGGCACCGGGGAGCTGTTTTTT. This chain joins TRBV5-6 and TRBJ2-2; TRBD1 matches 7 bases. The germline V gene encodes CDR1 SGHDT and CDR2 YYEEEE. The CDR3 covers 15 residues. Trimming took 0 bases from V and 4 from J; bases not matched to a gene: 3.